Following are 10 T cell receptor beta chains from one sample sequenced in a study of T cell clusters in autoimmune cytopenias. TRB amplification used roughly 250 ng of peripheral blood genomic DNA. TRB was amplified by touch-down multiplex PCR, primer pools A and B combined. TCRdb re-analyzed the multiplex PCR reads; it lists each CDR3 protein once, without DNA. In all, the sample yields some 4,800 distinct CDR3 sequences. Sequencing used peripheral blood. These receptors all stem from a human donor with an autoimmune cytopenia or autoimmune hepatitis (not recorded which).

According to its frequency, this clonotype is medium-sized. CDR3 in amino acids: CASSQGTDGNTIYF. The chain couples TRBV6-1 to TRBJ1-3; lacking DNA, the TRBD1 call made by TCRdb goes unchecked. Germline V gives CDR1 MNHNS, CDR2 SASEGT. CDR3 size: 14 residues.

This clonotype ranks as medium-sized in terms of frequency. The chain employs TRBV27 and TRBJ1-4; TCRdb indicates TRBD1, and absent DNA this call remains unverified. Germline V gene data show CDR1 as MNHEY and CDR2 as SMNVEV (reference sequence). The CDR3 contains 15 residues. CDR3 sequence: CASSRRGGINEKLFF.

The chain carries TRBV12-3 or TRBV12-4 and TRBJ2-2. The length of the CDR3 is 13 residues. The CDR3 region is CASSLWVGGELFF.

This clonotype shows up as medium-sized (0.01 to 0.1%) by frequency. CDR3 loop: CASKIGAESNQPQHF. The chain recombines TRBV27 with TRBJ1-5. The germline V gene encodes CDR1 MNHEY and CDR2 SMNVEV (reference sequence). The CDR3 loop spans 15 amino acids.

This clonotype is labeled medium-sized based on frequency. J is TRBJ2-2 and V is TRBV15; TCRdb outputs TRBD2, but without DNA this stays unchecked. CDR3 length: 15 amino acids. The germline V gene encodes CDR1 LNHNV and CDR2 YYDKDF (reference sequence). The CDR3 here is CATSRDLGLVGELFF.

By frequency, this clonotype is medium-sized (0.01 to 0.1%). The chain is built from TRBV19 and TRBJ2-3; TCRdb proposes TRBD1, but this gene call is untestable without DNA. From germline, CDR1 is LNHDA and CDR2 SQIVND (reference sequence). This CDR3 has 16 amino acids. The CDR3 sequence: CASSIASPFESDTQYF. Drawing the rest from reference TRBV19 and TRBJ2-3, the complete variable domain is DGGITQSPKYLFRKEGQNVTLSCEQNLNHDAMYWYRQDPGQGLRLIYYSQIVNDFQKGDIAEGYSVSREKKESFPLTVTSAQKNPTAFYLCASSIASPFESDTQYFGPGTRLTVL.

This clonotype counts as medium-sized (0.01 to 0.1%) by frequency. The V and J genes are TRBV15 and TRBJ2-1; the D call from TCRdb, TRBD1, cannot be confirmed without DNA. Germline CDR1 reads LNHNV; CDR2 reads YYDKDF (reference sequence). The CDR3 spans 13 residues. CDR3 protein: CASKLQGGNEQFF.

This clonotype ranks as medium-sized (0.01 to 0.1%) in terms of frequency. CDR3 in amino acids: CASSPTSGGLQETQYF. This chain joins TRBV18 and TRBJ2-5; the TCRdb call, TRBD2, lacks DNA for checking. Germline assignment: CDR1 KGHSH and CDR2 LQKENI. The CDR3 has 16 amino acids.

Measured by frequency, this clonotype is medium-sized. The V and J genes are TRBV19 and TRBJ1-2; with no DNA, the TCRdb D assignment of TRBD1 cannot be verified. Germline V lookup: CDR1 LNHDA, CDR2 SQIVND (reference sequence). The CDR3 contains 15 residues. CDR3 sequence: CASSFRQGAYYGYTF. Full variable domain (outside the CDR3, taken from reference TRBV19 and TRBJ1-2): DGGITQSPKYLFRKEGQNVTLSCEQNLNHDAMYWYRQDPGQGLRLIYYSQIVNDFQKGDIAEGYSVSREKKESFPLTVTSAQKNPTAFYLCASSFRQGAYYGYTFGSGTRLTVV.

By frequency, this clonotype registers medium-sized (0.01 to 0.1%). The rearrangement links TRBV18 to TRBJ2-5; absent DNA, TCRdb's TRBD1 call cannot be checked. There are 14 residues in the CDR3. The germline V gene encodes CDR1 KGHSH and CDR2 LQKENI. The CDR3 is CASSQDRGGETQYF. The whole variable domain, remainder taken from reference TRBV18 and TRBJ2-5, is NAGVMQNPRHLVRRRGQEARLRCSPMKGHSHVYWYRQLPEEGLKFMVYLQKENIIDESGMPKERFSAEFPKEGPSILRIQQVVRGDSAAYFCASSQDRGGETQYFGPGTRLLVL.